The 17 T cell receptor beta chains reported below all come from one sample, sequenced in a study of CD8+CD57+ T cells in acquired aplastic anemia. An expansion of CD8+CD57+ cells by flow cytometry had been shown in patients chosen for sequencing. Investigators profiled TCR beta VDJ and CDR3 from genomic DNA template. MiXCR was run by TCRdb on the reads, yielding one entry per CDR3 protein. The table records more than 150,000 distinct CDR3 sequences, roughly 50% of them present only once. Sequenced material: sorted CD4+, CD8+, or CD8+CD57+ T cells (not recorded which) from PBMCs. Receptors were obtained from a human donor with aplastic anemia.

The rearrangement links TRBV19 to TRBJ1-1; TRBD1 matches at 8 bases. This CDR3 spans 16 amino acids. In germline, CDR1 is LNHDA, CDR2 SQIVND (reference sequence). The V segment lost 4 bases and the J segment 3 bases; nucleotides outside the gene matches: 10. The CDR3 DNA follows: TGTGCCAGTAGTAGATTCGGCAGGGGGCGGTACACTGAAGCTTTCTTT. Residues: CASSRFGRGRYTEAFF.

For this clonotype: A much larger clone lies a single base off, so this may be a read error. For the CDR3, the DNA is TGTGCCAGCAGCAATCAGGCAGGAACTAGTGAAAAACTGTTTTTT. Its protein product is CASSNQAGTSEKLFF. The J gene is TRBJ1-4, the V gene TRBV5-6; D unclear. CDR1 is SGHDT, CDR2 YYEEEE, per germline. CDR3 length equals 15 residues.

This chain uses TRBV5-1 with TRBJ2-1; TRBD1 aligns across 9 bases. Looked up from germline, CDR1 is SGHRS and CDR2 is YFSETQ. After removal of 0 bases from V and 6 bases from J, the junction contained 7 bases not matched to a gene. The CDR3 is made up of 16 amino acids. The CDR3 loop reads CASSLGGTGSINEQFF. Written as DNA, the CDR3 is TGCGCCAGCAGCTTGGGAGGGACAGGGAGTATCAATGAGCAGTTCTTC.

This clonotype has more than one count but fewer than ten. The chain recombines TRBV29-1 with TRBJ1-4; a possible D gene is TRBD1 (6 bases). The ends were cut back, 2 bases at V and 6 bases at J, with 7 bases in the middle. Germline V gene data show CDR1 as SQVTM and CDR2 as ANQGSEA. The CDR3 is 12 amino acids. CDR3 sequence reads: CSVEQGYEKLFF. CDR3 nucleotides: TGCAGCGTTGAACAGGGGTATGAAAAACTGTTTTTT.

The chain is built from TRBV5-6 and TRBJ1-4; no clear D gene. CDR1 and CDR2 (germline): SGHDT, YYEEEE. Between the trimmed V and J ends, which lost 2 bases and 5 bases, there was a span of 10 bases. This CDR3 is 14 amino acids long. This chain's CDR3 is CASSFGRENEKLFF. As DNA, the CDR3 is TGTGCCAGCAGCTTCGGGCGGGAGAATGAAAAACTGTTTTTT. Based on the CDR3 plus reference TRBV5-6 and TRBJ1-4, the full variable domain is DAGVTQSPTHLIKTRGQQVTLRCSPKSGHDTVSWYQQALGQGPQFIFQYYEEEERQRGNFPDRFSGHQFPNYSSELNVNALLLGDSALYLCASSFGRENEKLFFGSGTQLSVL.

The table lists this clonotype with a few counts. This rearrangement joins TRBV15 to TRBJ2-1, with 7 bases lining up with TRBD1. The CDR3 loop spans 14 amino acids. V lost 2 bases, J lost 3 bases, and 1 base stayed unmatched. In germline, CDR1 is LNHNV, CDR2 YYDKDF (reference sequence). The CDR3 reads CATSRRQGYNEQFF. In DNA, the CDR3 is TGTGCCACCAGCAGAAGACAGGGCTACAATGAGCAGTTCTTC.

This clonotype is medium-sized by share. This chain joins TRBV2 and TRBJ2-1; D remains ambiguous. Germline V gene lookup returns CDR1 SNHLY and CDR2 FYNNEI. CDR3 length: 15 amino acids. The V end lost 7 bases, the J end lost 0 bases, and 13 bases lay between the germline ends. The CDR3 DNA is TGTGCCAGCATACCGGCCTATTTCTCCTACAATGAGCAGTTCTTC. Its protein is CASIPAYFSYNEQFF.

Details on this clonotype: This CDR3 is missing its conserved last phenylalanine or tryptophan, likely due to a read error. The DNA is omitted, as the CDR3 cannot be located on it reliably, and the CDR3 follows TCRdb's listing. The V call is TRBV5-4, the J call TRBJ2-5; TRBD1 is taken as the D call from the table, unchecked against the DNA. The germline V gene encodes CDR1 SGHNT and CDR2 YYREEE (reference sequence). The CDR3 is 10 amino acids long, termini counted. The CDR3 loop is CASSLAVVGL.

DNA of the CDR3: TGCAGCGTTGTAAGGTGGGACAGAAAGATGAACACTGAAGCTTTCTTT. It specifies CSVVRWDRKMNTEAFF. The chain links TRBV29-1 to TRBJ1-1; 7 bases map to TRBD1. The V gene end was trimmed by 4 bases and the J gene end by 0 bases; junction bases not matched to a gene: 11. The V gene's germline CDR1 is SQVTM and CDR2 ANQGSEA. The CDR3 contains 16 residues.

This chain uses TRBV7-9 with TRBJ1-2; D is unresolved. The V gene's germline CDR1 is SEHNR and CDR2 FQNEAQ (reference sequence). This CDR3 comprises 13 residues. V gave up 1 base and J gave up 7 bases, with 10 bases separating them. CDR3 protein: CASSLETVVGYTF. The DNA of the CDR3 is TGTGCCAGCAGCTTAGAGACGGTCGTTGGCTACACCTTC.

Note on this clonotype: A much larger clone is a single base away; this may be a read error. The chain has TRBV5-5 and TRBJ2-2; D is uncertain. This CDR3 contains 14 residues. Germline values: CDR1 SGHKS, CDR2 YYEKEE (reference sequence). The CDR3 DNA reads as TGTACCAGCAGCCTTGACACCTCCACCGGGGAGCTGTTTTTT. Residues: CTSSLDTSTGELFF.

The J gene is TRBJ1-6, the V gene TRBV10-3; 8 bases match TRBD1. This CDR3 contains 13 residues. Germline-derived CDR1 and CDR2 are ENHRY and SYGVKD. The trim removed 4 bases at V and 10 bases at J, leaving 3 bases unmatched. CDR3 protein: CAISVQGESPLHF. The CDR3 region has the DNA TGTGCCATCAGTGTACAGGGGGAATCACCCCTCCACTTT.

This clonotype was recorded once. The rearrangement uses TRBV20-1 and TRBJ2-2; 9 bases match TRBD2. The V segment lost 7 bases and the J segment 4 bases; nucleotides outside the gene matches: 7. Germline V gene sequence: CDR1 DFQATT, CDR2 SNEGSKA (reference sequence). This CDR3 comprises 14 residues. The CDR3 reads CSEGRTSVTGELFF. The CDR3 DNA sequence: TGCAGTGAAGGGCGGACTAGCGTCACCGGGGAGCTGTTTTTT.

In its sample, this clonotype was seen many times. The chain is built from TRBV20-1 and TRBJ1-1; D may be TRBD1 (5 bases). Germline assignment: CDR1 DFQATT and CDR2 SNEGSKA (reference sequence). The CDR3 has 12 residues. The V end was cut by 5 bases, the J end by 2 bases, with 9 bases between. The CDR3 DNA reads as TGCAGTGCTGGGACGGTCAACACTGAAGCTTTCTTT. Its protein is CSAGTVNTEAFF.

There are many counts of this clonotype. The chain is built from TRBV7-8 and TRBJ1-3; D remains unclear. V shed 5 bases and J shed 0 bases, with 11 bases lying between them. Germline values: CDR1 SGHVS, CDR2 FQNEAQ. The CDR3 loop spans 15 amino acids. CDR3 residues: CASSVQVYSGNTIYF. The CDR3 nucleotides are TGTGCCAGCAGCGTTCAGGTTTACTCTGGAAACACCATATATTTT.

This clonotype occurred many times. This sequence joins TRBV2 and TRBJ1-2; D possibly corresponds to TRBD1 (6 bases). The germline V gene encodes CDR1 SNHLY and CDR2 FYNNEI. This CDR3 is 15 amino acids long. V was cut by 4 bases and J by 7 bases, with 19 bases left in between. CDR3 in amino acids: CASSGYQGINTGYTF. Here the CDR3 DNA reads TGTGCCAGCAGTGGGTACCAGGGGATTAATACTGGCTACACCTTC.

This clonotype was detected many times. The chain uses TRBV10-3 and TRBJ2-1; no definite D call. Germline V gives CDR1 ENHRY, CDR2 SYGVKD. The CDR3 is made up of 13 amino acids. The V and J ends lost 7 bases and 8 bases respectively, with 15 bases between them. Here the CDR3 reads CAITDPWVHEQFF. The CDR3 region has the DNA TGTGCCATCACCGACCCCTGGGTCCATGAGCAGTTCTTC.